The entry below gives a single T cell receptor (beta chain) sequence along with its context. Its specificity is not known. Germline V gene data show CDR1 as LNHDA and CDR2 as SQIVND (reference sequence). The CDR3 spans 14 residues. V was shortened by 6 bases and J by 1 base, with 13 bases between the two germline ends. From the reads, TCRdb called clonotypes with MiXCR, one entry per CDR3 protein. The sample yields about 460,000 distinct CDR3 sequences, approximately 11% seen once. This sample is drawn from a study of T cell repertoires in cytomegalovirus infection. Study results and limitations: Clonotypes of TCR beta that were HLA-C-restricted and CMV-specific dominated the ex vivo response.

The V and J genes are TRBV19 and TRBJ2-7; TRBD1 is a possible D gene (5 bases). The sequenced sample consisted of PBMCs. The sequence was obtained from a human donor in good health (CMV status not recorded). Some clones in this sample may be carry-over from other donors' samples. DNA of the CDR3: TGTGCCAGTAGACAGGACACCTTTTCCTACGAGCAGTACTTC. It yields the protein CASRQDTFSYEQYF.